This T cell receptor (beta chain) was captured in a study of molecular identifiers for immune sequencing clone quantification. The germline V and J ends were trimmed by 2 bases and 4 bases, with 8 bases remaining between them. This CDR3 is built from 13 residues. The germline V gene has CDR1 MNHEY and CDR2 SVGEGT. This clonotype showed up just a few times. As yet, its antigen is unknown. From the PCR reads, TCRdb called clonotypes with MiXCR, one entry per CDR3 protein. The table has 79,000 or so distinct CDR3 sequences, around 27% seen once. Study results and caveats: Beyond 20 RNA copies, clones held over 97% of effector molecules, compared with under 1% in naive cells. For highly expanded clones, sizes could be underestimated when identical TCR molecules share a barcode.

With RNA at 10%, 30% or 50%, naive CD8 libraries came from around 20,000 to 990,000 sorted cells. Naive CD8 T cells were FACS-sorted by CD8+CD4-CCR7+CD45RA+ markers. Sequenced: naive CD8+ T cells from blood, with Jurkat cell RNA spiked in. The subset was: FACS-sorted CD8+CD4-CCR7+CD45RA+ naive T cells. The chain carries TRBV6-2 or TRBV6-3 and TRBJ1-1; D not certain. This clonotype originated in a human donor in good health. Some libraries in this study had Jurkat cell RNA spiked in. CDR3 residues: CASSYEEGTEAFF. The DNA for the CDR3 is TGTGCCAGCAGTTACGAAGAGGGCACTGAAGCTTTCTTT.